A single T cell receptor (beta chain) is shown here with its context. Its specificity is not known. The data belong to a study of response to subunit inactivated influenza vaccine. Germline V gene lookup returns CDR1 SGDLS and CDR2 YYNGEE. The length of the CDR3 is 16 residues. V shed 3 bases, J shed 4 bases, and the junction held 7 bases outside the gene matches. General study results and limits: It was suggested by the authors that few new T cells are recruited by each seasonal influenza vaccination.

TCRdb analysed the RT-PCR reads with MiXCR anew, one entry per CDR3 protein. The sample shows about 580,000 distinct CDR3 sequences, 14% of them seen only once. This specimen was PBMCs from blood, taken roughly 12 days after vaccination. The chain has TRBV9 and TRBJ2-3; TRBD2 matches 11 bases. The receptor was isolated from a man aged 45 to 65 who received an inactivated influenza vaccine. Here the CDR3 DNA reads TGTGCCAGCAGCGCGATGGTAGCGGGAGGGTCAGATACGCAGTATTTT. As protein: CASSAMVAGGSDTQYF.